The rows below give T cell receptor beta chains drawn from one sample of a study of T cell repertoires in cytomegalovirus infection. No antigen has been identified for these receptors. TCRdb re-analysed the reads in MiXCR, keeping a single row per CDR3 protein. The data show around 750,000 distinct CDR3 sequences, approximately 30% seen once. This material consisted of cultured CD8+ T cells from PBMCs, taken from culture after CMV antigen stimulation. These receptors were obtained from a human donor in good health (CMV status not recorded). Some clones in this sample may be carry-over from other donors' samples. Both conserved end residues are part of each CDR3. The D gene is left open where the match is weak. Size is omitted from some rows. Given values are once, few, many or a class for expanded clones.

j_call	clone_size	d_call	v_call	cdr3_nt	cdr3_aa
TRBJ1-2	few	.	TRBV7-6	TGTGCCAGCAGCCCACTGGATTGGGACTATGGCTACACCTTC	CASSPLDWDYGYTF
TRBJ2-2	.	.	TRBV14	TGTGCCAGCAGCCAAGATTTGAATAACGGCCCCACCGGGGAGCTGTTTTTT	CASSQDLNNGPTGELFF
TRBJ2-7	.	.	TRBV6-6	TGTGCCAGCAGTTCCCTGGACGGGTCGCAGCAGTACTTC	CASSSLDGSQQYF
TRBJ2-1	few	TRBD2	TRBV7-7	TGTGCTAGCAGCACGGGACTAGCGGGGGTTAATGAGCAGTTCTTC	CASSTGLAGVNEQFF
TRBJ2-7	few	.	TRBV20-1	TGCAGTGCGGCTGGGGGGCAGTTCTCCTACGAGCAGTACTTC	CSAAGGQFSYEQYF
TRBJ1-1	.	.	TRBV4-1	TGCGCCAGCAGCGAAAGAGCAGGGTTCACTAAAGCTTTCTTT	CASSERAGFTKAFF
TRBJ2-7	few	.	TRBV6-1	TGTGCCAGCAGTGATTGGCCAGGGATCTACGAGCAGTACTTC	CASSDWPGIYEQYF
TRBJ2-2	.	TRBD1	TRBV7-6	TGTGCCAGCAGCTTACGTCTTACAGGGGGAGAGCAAGCCGGGGAGCTGTTTTTT	CASSLRLTGGEQAGELFF
TRBJ2-7	.	.	TRBV12-3/TRBV12-4	TGTGCCAGCAGTTTTGGTACCCCGGGGCTGTACTTC	CASSFGTPGLYF
TRBJ2-1	.	TRBD2	TRBV7-6	TGTGCCAGCAGCAGAGACATGGCGGGGGGGAGGAGCGATGAGCAGTTCTTC	CASSRDMAGGRSDEQFF
TRBJ2-3	.	.	TRBV6-2/TRBV6-3	TGTGCCAGCAGTTACTTTGGGGGGCGAACAGATACGCAGTATTTT	CASSYFGGRTDTQYF
TRBJ2-5	few	.	TRBV7-9	TGTGCCAGCAGCTGGCCTGGGGGAGAGACCCAGTACTTC	CASSWPGGETQYF
TRBJ2-1	.	.	TRBV5-4	TGTGCCAGCAGCGTTTTGGGGGGGGCCGTGGATGAGCAGTTCTTC	CASSVLGGAVDEQFF
TRBJ2-6	few	.	TRBV25-1	TGTGCCAGCATCCGGGACAACCGCTCTGGGGCCAACGTCCTGACTTTC	CASIRDNRSGANVLTF
TRBJ2-1	few	TRBD2	TRBV4-3	TGCGCCAGCAGCCAAGAAGAGATTAGCGGGAACTACAATGAGCAGTTCTTC	CASSQEEISGNYNEQFF
TRBJ2-1	many	TRBD2	TRBV9	TGTGCCAGCAGCTACCAGACTAGCGGGGATTACAATGAGCAGTTCTTC	CASSYQTSGDYNEQFF
TRBJ1-2	.	TRBD1	TRBV6-5	TGTGCCAGCAGTTACTCTTACCCGGGACAGGAAAGGGGCTATGGCTACACCTTC	CASSYSYPGQERGYGYTF
TRBJ2-7	.	.	TRBV13	TGTGCCAGCATCCGAAGGGGGGTCCGCTACGAGCAGTACTTC	CASIRRGVRYEQYF
TRBJ1-2	.	.	TRBV6-1	TGTGCCAGCAGGGGGGACGGGGTTAGATCCAACTATGGCTACACCTTC	CASRGDGVRSNYGYTF
TRBJ2-1	.	TRBD2	TRBV6-2/TRBV6-3	TGTGCCAGCAGTTACAGTATAGCGGGGGGATACAATAAGCAGTTCTTC	CASSYSIAGGYNKQFF
TRBJ2-7	.	TRBD1	TRBV6-1	TGTGCCAGCAGTAACGACAGGGGACCCCCAGGCGAGCAGTACTTC	CASSNDRGPPGEQYF
TRBJ1-6	few	.	TRBV6-5	TGTGCCAGCAGTTACGGCTGGGGAGATTCACCCCTCCACTTT	CASSYGWGDSPLHF
TRBJ2-2	once	.	TRBV20-1	TGCAGTGCGAGACAGGTGATGAACACCGGGGAGCTGTTTTTT	CSARQVMNTGELFF
TRBJ1-6	once	.	TRBV27	TGTGCCAGCAGTTTCATTGGGGCGAGGGATTCACCCCTCCACTTT	CASSFIGARDSPLHF
TRBJ2-3	.	.	TRBV7-9	TGTGCCAGCAGCTCAGGGTTGTATACGCAGTATTTT	CASSSGLYTQYF
TRBJ1-1	.	.	TRBV7-6	TGTGCCAGCACCCATCTCGGGGACACTGAAGCTTTCTTT	CASTHLGDTEAFF
TRBJ2-3	many	TRBD2	TRBV7-2	TGTGCCAGCAGCTTAGGCGGGGGACTGGAAGATACGCAGTATTTT	CASSLGGGLEDTQYF
TRBJ2-7	.	TRBD1	TRBV7-4	TGTGTCAGCAGCTCCCGACAGGGGGTCTACGAGCAGTACTTC	CVSSSRQGVYEQYF
TRBJ2-2	once	.	TRBV5-6	TGTGCCAGCAGCTTGGCCACGGGATACAACACCGGGGAGCTGTTTTTT	CASSLATGYNTGELFF
TRBJ1-5	.	.	TRBV6-8	TGTGCCAGCAGCTCCCCATGGGGGTTGAGCAATCAGCCCCAGCATTTT	CASSSPWGLSNQPQHF
TRBJ2-5	many	TRBD1	TRBV11-2	TGTGCCAGCAGCTTAGATTGGCAGCGGGACAGGGGTGCCCAAGAGACCCAGTACTTC	CASSLDWQRDRGAQETQYF
TRBJ2-1	few	TRBD2	TRBV6-1	TGTGCCAGCCGCAGCGGGGGGGCCATCAATGAGCAGTTCTTC	CASRSGGAINEQFF
TRBJ1-1	.	.	TRBV4-1	TGCGCCAGCAGCCAAGAAAGGGGAGCGAACACTGAAGCTTTCTTT	CASSQERGANTEAFF
TRBJ2-5	many	.	TRBV28	TGTGCCAGCAGTTTGGTCAGAGAGACCCAGTACTTC	CASSLVRETQYF
TRBJ2-5	.	TRBD2	TRBV7-2	TGTGCCAGCAGCTTAGGGGACTTTCCCGGGGGGGAGACCCAGTACTTC	CASSLGDFPGGETQYF
TRBJ1-5	few	.	TRBV27	TGTGCCAGCGGGTTGGGGGGCCCGGGTAGCAATCAGCCCCAGCATTTT	CASGLGGPGSNQPQHF
TRBJ2-1	many	.	TRBV7-9	TGTGCCAGCAGCTTGAGGAGTGATGAGCAGTTCTTC	CASSLRSDEQFF
TRBJ1-1	many	.	TRBV19	TGTGCCAGTAGTGCGGGGACATTCACTGAAGCTTTCTTT	CASSAGTFTEAFF
TRBJ2-3	.	TRBD2	TRBV7-9	TGTGCCAGCAGCTTAACCAGGACTAGCGGGGGACCCTACACAGATACGCAGTATTTT	CASSLTRTSGGPYTDTQYF
TRBJ2-1	.	.	TRBV5-5	TGTGCCAGCAGCCCCGACCCCGGAGGCTACAATGAGCAGTTCTTC	CASSPDPGGYNEQFF
TRBJ1-2	once	TRBD1	TRBV6-2/TRBV6-3	TGTGCCAGCAGGGGGACAGGGAACGGCTACACCTTC	CASRGTGNGYTF
TRBJ2-3	.	TRBD1	TRBV6-5	TGTGCCAGCAGTTGGAGACAGGGACAATATCATACGCAGTATTTT	CASSWRQGQYHTQYF
TRBJ1-4	.	.	TRBV27	TGTGCCAGCAGCCTATATGGGTATGAAAAACTGTTTTTT	CASSLYGYEKLFF
TRBJ1-2	.	TRBD1	TRBV11-1	TGTGCCAGCAGCTTATTTCCCAACGCCCCCACGAACAGGGGAATGGACTATGGCTACACCTTC	CASSLFPNAPTNRGMDYGYTF
TRBJ1-1	few	.	TRBV6-6	TGTGCCAGCAGGCGGGTCCAGTTGGACACTGAAGCTTTCTTT	CASRRVQLDTEAFF
TRBJ2-3	many	.	TRBV28	TGTGCCAGCAGTTTGGACAGTAGCACAGATACGCAGTATTTT	CASSLDSSTDTQYF
TRBJ1-6	few	.	TRBV20-1	TGCAGTGCTAGAGAATTGGATCCCTCCGTGGATTCACCCCTCCACTTT	CSARELDPSVDSPLHF
TRBJ1-2	few	.	TRBV11-2	TGTGCCAGCAGTCCCGGGACAAATTTTGGCTACACCTTC	CASSPGTNFGYTF
TRBJ1-1	few	.	TRBV6-1	TGTGCCAGCAGGGATCTCTTTAATGAAGCTTTCTTT	CASRDLFNEAFF
TRBJ1-5	few	.	TRBV12-5	TGTGCTAGTGGTTTCGGTCAGCCCCAGCATTTT	CASGFGQPQHF
TRBJ2-1	few	.	TRBV6-6	TGTGCCAGCAGTTACGCACGGGGCTATCACAATGAGCAGTTCTTC	CASSYARGYHNEQFF
TRBJ1-5	few	.	TRBV6-1	TGTGCCAGCAGTGAATGGAAGCGGAGGGGTAATCAGCCCCAGCATTTT	CASSEWKRRGNQPQHF
TRBJ2-3	.	TRBD2	TRBV6-5	TGTGCCAGCAGTTATGGACTAGGGGTCACAGATACGCAGTATTTT	CASSYGLGVTDTQYF
TRBJ1-6	few	.	TRBV27	TGTGCCAGCAGTTTATCGACCGGGTACTCCTATAATTCACCCCTCCACTTT	CASSLSTGYSYNSPLHF
TRBJ2-3	many	TRBD1	TRBV7-3	TGTGCCAGCAGCTTGGGACAGGGGTTAACAGATACGCAGTATTTT	CASSLGQGLTDTQYF
TRBJ1-5	.	.	TRBV3-1	TGTGCCAGCAGCCAAGTTCCGGCGGGTCAGCCCCAGCATTTT	CASSQVPAGQPQHF
TRBJ1-4	few	.	TRBV3-1	TGTGCCAGCAGCCAACGGCAAAAAAAACTGTTTTTT	CASSQRQKKLFF
TRBJ2-3	few	TRBD2	TRBV6-5	TGTGCCAGCAGTTACTTCCTAGCGGGGGGTGCAGATACGCAGTATTTT	CASSYFLAGGADTQYF
TRBJ1-1	.	.	TRBV7-9	TGTGCCAGCAGTCCCCCAGGGAGGCCGAACACTGAAGCTTTCTTT	CASSPPGRPNTEAFF